What follows are 14 T cell receptor beta chains derived from one specimen sequenced in a study of T cell responses to AZD1222 COVID-19 vaccine. TCRdb keeps only in-frame clones here, not all; method: immunoSEQ multiplex PCR. The sample yields just under 150,000 clones, 70% to 90% seen once. The source material was peripheral blood, sampled 28 days after the second dose of the MenACWY control vaccine. Receptors originate from an adult who received the MenACWY meningococcal vaccine as a control.

The chain recombines TRBV10-3 with TRBJ1-1, with 10 bases that match TRBD1. J gave up 5 bases and V 0 bases, and 6 bases lay outside the gene matches. This CDR3 comprises 16 residues. Germline CDR1 reads ENHRY; CDR2 reads SYGVKD. The chain's CDR3 is CAISESGDRGGTEAFF. Written as DNA, the CDR3 is TGTGCCATCAGTGAGTCCGGGGACAGGGGAGGAACTGAAGCTTTCTTT.

CDR3 protein: CASSSGQGLGYTF. CDR3 coding DNA: TGTGCCAGCAGCTCAGGACAGGGGCTAGGCTACACCTTC. This chain joins TRBV6-5 and TRBJ1-2, with 9 positions matching TRBD1. CDR3 length equals 13 residues. Germline loops: CDR1 MNHEY, CDR2 SVGAGI. V trimming: 6 bases; J trimming: 8 bases; junction bases outside the gene matches: 7.

The sample holds many counts of this clone. This rearrangement joins TRBV7-2 to TRBJ1-3; D unclear. From germline, CDR1 is SGHTA and CDR2 FQGNSA. V was clipped by 7 bases and J by 0 bases, with 13 bases between them. This CDR3 is 15 amino acids long. CDR3 region: CASNRRYTSGNTIYF. The CDR3 coding sequence is TGTGCCAGCAACCGGAGGTATACCTCTGGAAACACCATATATTTT.

The chain links TRBV19 to TRBJ1-1; TRBD1 might be the D (5 bases). Trimming cost V 3 bases and J 4 bases, with 12 bases left between them. CDR1 and CDR2 (germline): LNHDA, SQIVND (reference sequence). The CDR3 has 14 amino acids. CDR3 DNA: TGTGCCAGTAGTATGTTTAGGGGAGGCACTGAAGCTTTCTTT. This encodes CASSMFRGGTEAFF.

The V and J genes are TRBV25-1 and TRBJ2-3; D not resolved. V gave up 8 bases and J gave up 0 bases, with 21 bases separating them. Per the germline V gene, CDR1 is MGHDK and CDR2 is SYGVNS. The CDR3 has 17 amino acids. CDR3 sequence reads: CASSRASQSGSTDTQYF. CDR3 in DNA: TGTGCCAGCTCCCGGGCCTCCCAAAGTGGGAGCACAGATACGCAGTATTTT. Filled out from reference TRBV25-1 and TRBJ2-3, the complete variable domain reads EADIYQTPRYLVIGTGKKITLECSQTMGHDKMYWYQQDPGMELHLIHYSYGVNSTEKGDLSSESTVSRIRTEHFPLTLESARPSHTSQYLCASSRASQSGSTDTQYFGPGTRLTVL.

The chain uses TRBV4-3 and TRBJ2-7; 8 nucleotides line up with TRBD1. This CDR3 is 13 amino acids long. The trim removed 1 base at V and 6 bases at J, leaving 2 bases unmatched. Germline loops: CDR1 LGHNA, CDR2 YSLEER. Here the CDR3 DNA reads TGCGCCAGCAGCCAAGGGACAGGGTCCGAGCAGTACTTC. Translated: CASSQGTGSEQYF.

The rearrangement uses TRBV25-1 and TRBJ1-5, with 10 bases identical to TRBD1. The CDR3 length is 16 residues. Germline V gene sequence: CDR1 MGHDK, CDR2 SYGVNS. Here the CDR3 DNA reads TGTACCTCGGAGAGGGACAGGGGTGATAGCAATCAGCCCCAGCATTTT. Encoded protein: CTSERDRGDSNQPQHF.

V is TRBV11-3 and J is TRBJ2-4; the match to TRBD2 covers 9 bases. Germline CDR1 and CDR2: SGHNT and YENEEA. This CDR3 has 16 amino acids. J lost 3 bases, V lost 3 bases, and 6 bases had no gene match. The DNA of the CDR3 is TGTGCCAGCAGCTTTGCCGGACTAGCGATCAAAAACATTCAGTACTTC. Protein: CASSFAGLAIKNIQYF.

The rearrangement links TRBV12-5 to TRBJ1-5; no clear D gene. CDR1 and CDR2 (germline): LGHNT, FRNRAP. The CDR3 totals 14 residues. Trimming stripped 0 bases from V and 11 bases from J, with 14 bases between. The CDR3 is CASGLVRTGWAQHF. The CDR3 region has the DNA TGTGCTAGTGGTTTGGTACGGACGGGGTGGGCCCAGCATTTT.

This chain connects TRBV25-1 to TRBJ2-5; D is perhaps TRBD1 (5 bases). V was clipped by 2 bases and J by 1 base, with 8 bases between them. Germline CDR1 is MGHDK and CDR2 is SYGVNS. This CDR3 comprises 14 residues. CDR3 in DNA: TGTGCCAGCAGTGAAGCAGGGCCCCAAGAGACCCAGTACTTC. This encodes CASSEAGPQETQYF.

J is TRBJ2-1 and V is TRBV7-2, with 10 bases identical to TRBD2. Germline values: CDR1 SGHTA, CDR2 FQGNSA. J gave up 6 bases and V 1 base, and 12 bases lay outside the gene matches. The CDR3 sequence is 18 residues long. The CDR3 nucleotides are TGTGCCAGCAGCTTAGAGGTCGTACTAGCGGGGCGGAGCAATGAGCAGTTCTTC. Its protein product is CASSLEVVLAGRSNEQFF.

The chain carries TRBV5-6 and TRBJ1-1, with unresolved D. This CDR3 has 11 residues. Trimming left V 0 bases short and J 6 bases short, with 3 bases between. Germline V CDR1 and CDR2: SGHDT, YYEEEE. CDR3 nucleotides: TGTGCCAGCAGCTTGGGGGCTGAAGCTTTCTTT. Its translation: CASSLGAEAFF.

Details on this clone: Germline and junction disagree at one end, which may indicate a read error. The chain carries TRBV10-3 and TRBJ1-4; tentatively, D is TRBD1 (5 bases). The CDR3 is 17 residues long. Germline-derived CDR1 and CDR2 are ENHRY and SYGVKD. CDR3 sequence (DNA): TGTGCGGCCTCGGGGGTGAGGGTTACGGGAACTAATGAGAAACTGTTTTTT. Translated: CAASGVRVTGTNEKLFF.

This clone was detected many times. This chain links TRBV6-6 with TRBJ1-3, with D tentatively TRBD1 (6 bases). Germline V gives CDR1 MNHNY, CDR2 SVGAGI (reference sequence). CDR3 length: 16 amino acids. Trimming stripped 2 bases from V and 2 bases from J, with 13 bases between. The CDR3 DNA is TGTGCCAGCAGTTACGGGGCAGGGGCGACTGGAAACACCATATATTTT. It translates to CASSYGAGATGNTIYF.